A selection of T cell receptor beta chains follows, all from one sample in a study of blood T cell repertoires in COVID-19. Some clones are missing from TCRdb's copy, which holds only in-frame ones; the method was immunoSEQ multiplex PCR. The data show approximately 180,000 clones, about nine tenths seen once. Source material: peripheral blood. These receptors originate from a woman aged 50 to 60 with acute or convalescent COVID-19. Both conserved end residues are part of each CDR3. The size field is filled for only some rows; it gives once, few, many or a size class.

TRBV5-4 | . | CASTPNQGEAFF
TRBV14 | . | CASSQDAGYRNIQYF
TRBV7-9 | . | CASSATGGNYGYTF
TRBV3-1/TRBV3-2 | once | CASSYTSGSAWEQFF
TRBV18 | . | CASSPGRETYQPQHF
TRBV7-3 | once | CASSFTGFDNEQFF
TRBV4-3 | many | CASSPTGAEAFF
TRBV27 | . | CASSWEYQTGELFF
TRBV4-1 | . | CASSQDLAGGKSEKLFF
TRBV14 | . | CASSPRHGGGTETQYF
TRBV3-1/TRBV3-2 | . | CASFITGTGKYEQYF
TRBV21-1 | . | CASNLPGQGTSGANVLTF
TRBV7-2 | . | CASSLGGGSYNEQFF
TRBV3-1/TRBV3-2 | . | CASRGRVKGETQYF
TRBV2 | once | CASSEDEGGWWETQYF
TRBV7-2 | . | CASSPWEGDYGYTF
TRBV11-3 | . | CASSLQGTEAFF
TRBV6-5 | once | CASRGTTGADTEAFF
TRBV18 | . | CASSFQVQQGGFADTQYF
TRBV5-1 | . | CASSFGGGRTEAFF
TRBV11-3 | . | CASSLTSGGTDTQYF
TRBV4-3 | . | CASSQDWGAGELFF
TRBV3-1/TRBV3-2 | . | CASSRVTVCRRQETQYF
TRBV11-3 | . | CASSSPGAGGFSGANVLTF
TRBV5-1 | . | CASSSLTGDTIYF
TRBV5-4 | . | CASSKDISSYNEQFF
TRBV12-5 | . | CASGPDSIHEQFF
TRBV2 | . | CASSPGQAREAFF
TRBV12-3/TRBV12-4 | . | CASSLTGTEAFF
TRBV30 | . | CAWSVLGGASPLHF
TRBV7-2 | . | CASSLRADRVNQPQHF
TRBV30 | . | CAWSGRGSGNTIYF